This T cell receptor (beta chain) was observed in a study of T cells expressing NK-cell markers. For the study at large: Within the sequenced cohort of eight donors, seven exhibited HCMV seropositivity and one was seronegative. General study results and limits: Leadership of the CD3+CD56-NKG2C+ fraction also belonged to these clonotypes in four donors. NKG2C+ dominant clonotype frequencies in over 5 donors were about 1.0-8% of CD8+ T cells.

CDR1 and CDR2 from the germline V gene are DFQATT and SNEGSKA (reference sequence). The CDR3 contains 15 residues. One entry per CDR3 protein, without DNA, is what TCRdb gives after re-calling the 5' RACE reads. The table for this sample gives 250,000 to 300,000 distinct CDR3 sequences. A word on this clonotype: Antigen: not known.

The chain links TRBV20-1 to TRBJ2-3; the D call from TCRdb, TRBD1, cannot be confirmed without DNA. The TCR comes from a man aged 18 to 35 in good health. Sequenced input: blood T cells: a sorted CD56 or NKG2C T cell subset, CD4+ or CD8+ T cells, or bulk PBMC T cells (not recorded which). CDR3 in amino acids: CSARPGQTFTDTQYF.